The 23 T cell receptor beta chains below all came from one sample that was sequenced in a study of a mutant IDH1 vaccine in newly diagnosed glioma. As to time point: baseline, week 1 (first vaccination visit). The sample's treatment: pre-vaccination baseline after standard-of-care therapy. This table comes from immunoSEQ multiplex PCR, and its TCRdb copy is limited to in-frame clones, with some not included. Of 75,000 to 100,000 clones in the sample, roughly 80% are singletons; the top ten hold roughly 5.3%. The source material was PBMCs, sampled from a glioma patient treated with radiotherapy, temozolomide or both. The origin of the receptors is a man aged 35 to 55 with glioma. Some clones in this sample may be carry-over from other donors' samples.

The rearrangement joins TRBV30 to TRBJ2-5; D remains ambiguous. CDR3 size: 12 residues. CDR1 and CDR2 from the germline V gene are GTSNPN and SVGIG (reference sequence). Trimming cost V 2 bases and J 4 bases, with 8 bases left between them. In DNA form, the CDR3 reads TGTGCCTGGAGTATATCGAGAGAGACCCAGTACTTC. Protein sequence: CAWSISRETQYF. Complete variable domain (other parts from reference TRBV30 and TRBJ2-5): SQTIHQWPATLVQPVGSPLSLECTVEGTSNPNLYWYRQAAGRGLQLLFYSVGIGQISSEVPQNLSASRPQDRQFILSSKKLLLSDSGFYLCAWSISRETQYFGPGTRLLVL.

This chain uses TRBV4-1 with TRBJ2-3; D remains unclear. The CDR3 totals 16 residues. In germline, CDR1 is MGHRA, CDR2 YSYEKL. Trimming stripped 0 bases from V and 0 bases from J, with 10 bases between. CDR3 region: CASSQEGSASTDTQYF. CDR3 sequence (DNA): TGCGCCAGCAGCCAAGAGGGCTCAGCTAGCACAGATACGCAGTATTTT.

The V gene is TRBV5-6, the J gene TRBJ2-7; 9 bases map to TRBD1. V was clipped by 0 bases and J by 3 bases; unmatched bases: 4. This CDR3 spans 15 amino acids. Germline CDR1 reads SGHDT; CDR2 reads YYEEEE. CDR3 amino acids: CASSLVGTGNYEQYF. The CDR3 bases are TGTGCCAGCAGCTTGGTGGGGACAGGGAACTACGAGCAGTACTTC.

The chain joins TRBV2 to TRBJ2-7, with D possibly being TRBD1 (6 bases). The V end lost 8 bases, the J end lost 5 bases, and 31 bases lay between the germline ends. This CDR3 region has 18 residues. Per germline, CDR1 SNHLY and CDR2 FYNNEI. CDR3 DNA sequence: TGTGCCAGCGTGAGTGCGTGGGAGTGGGGGCAAGGAGGTGACGAGCAGTACTTC. The encoded protein is CASVSAWEWGQGGDEQYF.

This chain uses TRBV19 with TRBJ2-7, with 11 positions matching TRBD2. V lost 3 bases, J lost 0 bases, and 1 base stayed unmatched. The CDR3 contains 15 residues. Germline V CDR1 and CDR2: LNHDA, SQIVND (reference sequence). The CDR3 region has the DNA TGTGCCAGTAGTATGGGGACTAGCGGCTCCTACGAGCAGTACTTC. Amino acids: CASSMGTSGSYEQYF.

The V call is TRBV19, the J call TRBJ2-6; maybe TRBD1 (6 bases). V was clipped by 3 bases and J by 2 bases, with 8 bases between them. CDR3 length equals 15 residues. The germline V gene encodes CDR1 LNHDA and CDR2 SQIVND (reference sequence). The CDR3: CASSISGAGANVLTF. Here the CDR3 DNA reads TGTGCCAGTAGTATTTCAGGGGCTGGGGCCAACGTCCTGACTTTC.

In nucleotides, the CDR3 is TGTGCCAGCAGCCGGAAGGGGTTTGGGGATGAAAAACTGTTTTTT. It specifies CASSRKGFGDEKLFF. This sequence joins TRBV14 and TRBJ1-4; tentative D call: TRBD1 (5 bases). Trimming removed 4 bases from V and 6 bases from J, with 15 bases in between. Germline V CDR1 and CDR2: SGHDN, FVKESK. The CDR3 runs to 15 residues. Supplemented by reference TRBV14 and TRBJ1-4, the full variable domain reads EAGVTQFPSHSVIEKGQTVTLRCDPISGHDNLYWYRRVMGKEIKFLLHFVKESKQDESGMPNNRFLAERTGGTYSTLKVQPAELEDSGVYFCASSRKGFGDEKLFFGSGTQLSVL.

The chain uses TRBV15 and TRBJ1-5; 9 bases line up with TRBD1. After removal of 6 bases from V and 7 bases from J, the junction contained 7 bases not matched to a gene. The CDR3 loop spans 14 amino acids. In germline, CDR1 is LNHNV, CDR2 YYDKDF (reference sequence). The CDR3 DNA is TGTGCCACCAGGGAGGGACAGGGTCGCCAGCCCCAGCATTTT. Its translation: CATREGQGRQPQHF.

V is TRBV5-8 and J is TRBJ1-3, with no clear D. Germline V CDR1 and CDR2: SGHTS, YDEGEE. This CDR3 region has 15 residues. V lost 0 bases to trimming and J lost 1 base, with 8 bases between them. The CDR3 spells CASSLGSGSGNTIYF. The CDR3 region has the DNA TGTGCCAGCAGCTTGGGTTCGGGGTCTGGAAACACCATATATTTT.

The genes are TRBV7-8 and TRBJ1-4; D not certain. V was clipped by 5 bases and J by 8 bases, with 15 bases between them. CDR3 size: 14 residues. Germline V gene data show CDR1 as SGHVS and CDR2 as FQNEAQ. CDR3 DNA: TGTGCCAGCAGCCCGCGTCCCAAAAACGAAAAACTGTTTTTT. Amino acids: CASSPRPKNEKLFF. The full variable domain, rest sourced from reference TRBV7-8 and TRBJ1-4, is GAGVSQSPRYKVAKRGQDVALRCDPISGHVSLFWYQQALGQGPEFLTYFQNEAQLDKSGLPSDRFFAERPEGSVSTLKIQRTQQEDSAVYLCASSPRPKNEKLFFGSGTQLSVL.

The V gene is TRBV6-1, the J gene TRBJ2-1; D gene uncertain. V was trimmed by 7 bases and J by 8 bases, leaving 9 bases between them. CDR3 length: 11 residues. Germline V gives CDR1 MNHNS, CDR2 SASEGT. Here the CDR3 DNA reads TGTGCCAGCAATAACTGGGATGAGCAGTTCTTC. Amino acids: CASNNWDEQFF.

The rearrangement links TRBV13 to TRBJ1-1; D perhaps matches TRBD1 (6 bases). The CDR3 sequence is 15 residues long. Trimming removed 6 bases from V and 4 bases from J, with 18 bases in between. Germline V gene sequence: CDR1 PRHDT, CDR2 FYEKMQ (reference sequence). CDR3 coding DNA: TGTGCCAGCAGGTCTATAAAAAGGGGGGGCACTGAAGCTTTCTTT. It encodes CASRSIKRGGTEAFF.

V and J are TRBV29-1 and TRBJ1-2; D is possibly TRBD1 (6 bases). Germline assignment: CDR1 SQVTM and CDR2 ANQGSEA. There are 14 residues in the CDR3. V lost 3 bases and J lost 3, with 14 bases in between. In DNA form, the CDR3 reads TGCAGCGTTGATGCGGACAGACGGGACTATGGCTACACCTTC. As protein: CSVDADRRDYGYTF.

As concerns this clone: The sample contains more than one DNA sequence encoding this CDR3. The chain recombines TRBV6-5 with TRBJ1-1; D not certain. Germline lookup yields CDR1 MNHEY and CDR2 SVGAGI. This CDR3 region has 13 residues. The V end was cut by 4 bases, the J end by 1 base, with 7 bases between. CDR3 DNA sequence: TGTGCCAGCAGTTTAACAGAGAACACTGAAGCTTTCTTT. Translation gives CASSLTENTEAFF.

V usage is TRBV7-9 and J usage is TRBJ1-2; D possibly corresponds to TRBD1 (5 bases). Germline V gene sequence: CDR1 SEHNR, CDR2 FQNEAQ (reference sequence). The ends were cut back, 5 bases at V and 0 bases at J, with 16 bases in the middle. The CDR3 is made up of 16 amino acids. CDR3 sequence reads: CASSLDGAATNYGYTF. CDR3 DNA: TGTGCCAGCAGCCTTGACGGGGCAGCTACTAACTATGGCTACACCTTC.

This chain joins TRBV2 and TRBJ2-7; D not resolved. Germline V CDR1 and CDR2: SNHLY, FYNNEI. There are 12 residues in the CDR3. Trimming removed 3 bases from V and 4 bases from J, with 7 bases in between. The CDR3: CASSDEVYEQYF. Written as DNA, the CDR3 is TGTGCCAGCAGTGACGAGGTATACGAGCAGTACTTC.

The CDR3 DNA sequence: TGTGCCAGCAGCTTATACAGGGGGCAGAATCAGCCCCAGCATTTT. It yields the protein CASSLYRGQNQPQHF. V and J are TRBV7-2 and TRBJ1-5, with 9 bases that match TRBD1. Unmatched junction bases numbered 3, after V lost 2 bases and J lost 4 bases. CDR3 length: 15 amino acids. Germline V gene lookup returns CDR1 SGHTA and CDR2 FQGNSA.

The CDR3 protein is CAWSPPGGTRGTEAFF. For the CDR3, the DNA is TGTGCCTGGAGTCCCCCCGGGGGAACCAGGGGCACTGAAGCTTTCTTT. The gene calls are TRBV30 and TRBJ1-1, with D perhaps TRBD1 (6 bases). Germline lookup yields CDR1 GTSNPN and CDR2 SVGIG (reference sequence). CDR3 size: 16 residues. Trimming pared 2 bases from V and 4 bases from J, leaving 20 bases between. Full variable domain (rest looked up from reference TRBV30 and TRBJ1-1): SQTIHQWPATLVQPVGSPLSLECTVEGTSNPNLYWYRQAAGRGLQLLFYSVGIGQISSEVPQNLSASRPQDRQFILSSKKLLLSDSGFYLCAWSPPGGTRGTEAFFGQGTRLTVV.

This clone was observed a few times. The chain employs TRBV5-1 and TRBJ1-2; the D gene is possibly TRBD1 (5 bases). The CDR3 runs 13 residues. The V gene lost 1 base and the J gene lost 7 bases, with 11 bases spanning the gap. CDR1 is SGHRS and CDR2 is YFSETQ in the germline V gene. Here the CDR3 DNA reads TGCGCCAGCAGCTTGATGGGGGAGGGTGGCTACACCTTC. This sequence encodes CASSLMGEGGYTF. Together with reference TRBV5-1 and TRBJ1-2, the CDR3 gives the full variable domain: KAGVTQTPRYLIKTRGQQVTLSCSPISGHRSVSWYQQTPGQGLQFLFEYFSETQRNKGNFPGRFSGRQFSNSRSEMNVSTLELGDSALYLCASSLMGEGGYTFGSGTRLTVV.

The chain joins TRBV2 to TRBJ1-4; D unclear. Trimming stripped 6 bases from V and 4 bases from J, with 9 bases between. CDR1 and CDR2 from the germline V gene are SNHLY and FYNNEI. This CDR3 contains 13 residues. Here the CDR3 reads CASRDSNNEKLFF. The DNA of the CDR3 is TGTGCCAGCAGGGACTCCAATAATGAAAAACTGTTTTTT.

The rearrangement joins TRBV13 to TRBJ1-3; maybe TRBD1 (6 bases). Germline V gives CDR1 PRHDT, CDR2 FYEKMQ (reference sequence). Trimming stripped 5 bases from V and 2 bases from J, with 16 bases between. The CDR3 is 16 residues long. The CDR3 loop is CASSRYRARAGNTIYF. Here the CDR3 DNA reads TGTGCCAGCAGCAGGTACAGGGCGAGGGCTGGAAACACCATATATTTT.

This rearrangement joins TRBV7-2 to TRBJ1-5; 11 bases line up with TRBD1. In germline, CDR1 is SGHTA, CDR2 FQGNSA. The CDR3 contains 15 residues. V was pared by 5 bases and J by 6 bases, with 6 bases of the junction left unmatched. The CDR3 DNA is TGTGCCAGCAGCCGGACAGGGGGCTCCTCTCAGCCCCAGCATTTT. This translates into CASSRTGGSSQPQHF.

V is TRBV18 and J is TRBJ2-7; 8 nucleotides line up with TRBD1. Looked up from germline, CDR1 is KGHSH and CDR2 is LQKENI. With V trimmed by 5 bases and J by 4 bases, 10 bases remained unmatched. The CDR3 has 15 residues. As DNA, the CDR3 is TGTGCCAGCTCAGCCACGACAGGGGTGAAATACGAGCAGTACTTC. Its protein product is CASSATTGVKYEQYF.